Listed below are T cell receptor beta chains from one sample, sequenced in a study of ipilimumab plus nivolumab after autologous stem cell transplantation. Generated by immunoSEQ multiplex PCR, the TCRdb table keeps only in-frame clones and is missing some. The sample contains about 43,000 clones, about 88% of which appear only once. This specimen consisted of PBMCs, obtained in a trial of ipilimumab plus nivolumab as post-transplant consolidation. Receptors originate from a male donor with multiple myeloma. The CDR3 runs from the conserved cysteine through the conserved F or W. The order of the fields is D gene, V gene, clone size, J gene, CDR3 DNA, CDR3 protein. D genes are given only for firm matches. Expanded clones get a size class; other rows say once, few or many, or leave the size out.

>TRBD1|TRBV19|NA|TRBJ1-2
TGTGCCAGTAAGCGACAGGGCGCTTATGGCTACACCTTC
CASKRQGAYGYTF
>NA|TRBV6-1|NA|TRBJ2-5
TGTGCCAGCACTATAGGGGGCGGGGAGGAGACCCAGTACTTC
CASTIGGGEETQYF
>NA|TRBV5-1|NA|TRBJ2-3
TGCGCCAGCAGCTTGGCCAAGGACACTTCGGGCACAGATACGCAGTATTTT
CASSLAKDTSGTDTQYF
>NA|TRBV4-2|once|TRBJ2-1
TGTGCCAGCAGCCAAGACCTAGGAGAGCAGTTCTTC
CASSQDLGEQFF
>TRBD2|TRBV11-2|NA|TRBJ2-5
TGTGCCAGCAGCTTAGGGTCGGGACTAGCGGGAGGCGGCGAGACCCAGTACTTC
CASSLGSGLAGGGETQYF
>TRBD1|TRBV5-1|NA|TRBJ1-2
TGCGCCAGCAGAGAAGGGGGGACAGGGTTTCCCCTCGGCTACACCTTC
CASREGGTGFPLGYTF
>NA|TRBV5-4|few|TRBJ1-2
TGTGCCAGCAGCTTGGAACCAGACTATGGCTACACCTTC
CASSLEPDYGYTF
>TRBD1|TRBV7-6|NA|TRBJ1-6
TGTGCCAGCAGCAACGGACAGGGCTTGGATTCACCCCTCCACTTT
CASSNGQGLDSPLHF
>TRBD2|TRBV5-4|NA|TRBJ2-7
TGTGCCAGCAGCCCCCCGACTAGCGGCTCCTACGAGCAGTACTTC
CASSPPTSGSYEQYF
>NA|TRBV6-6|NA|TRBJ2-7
TGTGCCAGCAGCCCCCCCGGGACGGTCTACGAGCAGTACTTC
CASSPPGTVYEQYF
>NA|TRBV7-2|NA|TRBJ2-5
TGTGCCAGCAGCTTAGGGCCAGCCCAAGAGACCCAGTACTTC
CASSLGPAQETQYF
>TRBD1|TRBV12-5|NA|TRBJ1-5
TGTGCTAGTACCGGGGACAGGGGGCTCTATCAGCCCCAGCATTTT
CASTGDRGLYQPQHF
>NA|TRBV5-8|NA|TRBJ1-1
TGTGCCAGCAGCTTGGGACAGCCGGGCACTGAAGCTTTCTTT
CASSLGQPGTEAFF
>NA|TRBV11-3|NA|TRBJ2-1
TGTGCCAGCAGCTTAGATCCGACTTCTTACAATGAGCAGTTCTTC
CASSLDPTSYNEQFF
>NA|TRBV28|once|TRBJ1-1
TGTGCCAGCAGTGTCTCATTCGGGGCAGGGCGCGTCGAAGCTTTCTTT
CASSVSFGAGRVEAFF
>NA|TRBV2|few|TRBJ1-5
TGTGCCAGCAGTTCGGGAGGACTTCAGCCCCAGCATTTT
CASSSGGLQPQHF